This TCR beta chain comes out of a study of T cell repertoires in cytomegalovirus infection. Notes on the study in general: CMV-specific TCR beta clonotypes restricted by HLA-C dominated the ex vivo response.

TCRdb redid the calling of the reads with MiXCR, one entry per CDR3 protein. The data contain about 830,000 distinct CDR3 sequences, around a third of them singletons. Remarks on this clonotype: No antigen is known for it.

The V end lost 0 bases, the J end lost 1 base, and 10 bases lay between the germline ends. The CDR3 spans 15 residues. Germline loops: CDR1 DFQATT, CDR2 SNEGSKA (reference sequence). The sequencing here drew on cultured CD8+ T cells from PBMCs, taken from culture after CMV antigen stimulation. The sequence came from a human donor in good health (CMV status not recorded). Some clones in this sample may be carry-over from other donors' samples. The chain is built from TRBV20-1 and TRBJ2-4; unclear D gene. The CDR3 region is CSARDGLSAKNIQYF. DNA of the CDR3: TGCAGTGCTAGAGATGGTCTATCTGCCAAAAACATTCAGTACTTC.